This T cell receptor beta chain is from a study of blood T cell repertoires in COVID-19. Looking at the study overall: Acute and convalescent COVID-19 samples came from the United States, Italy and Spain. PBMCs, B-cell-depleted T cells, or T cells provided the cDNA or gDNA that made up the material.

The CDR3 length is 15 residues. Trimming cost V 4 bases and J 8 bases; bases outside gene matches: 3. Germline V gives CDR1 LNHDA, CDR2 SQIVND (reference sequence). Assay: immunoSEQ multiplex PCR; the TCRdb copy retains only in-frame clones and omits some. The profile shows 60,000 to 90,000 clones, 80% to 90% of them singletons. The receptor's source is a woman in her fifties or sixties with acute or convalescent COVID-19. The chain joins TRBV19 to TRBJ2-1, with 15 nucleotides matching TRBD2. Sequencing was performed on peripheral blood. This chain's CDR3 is CASSRGTSGRYEQFF. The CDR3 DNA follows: TGTGCCAGTAGTAGGGGGACTAGCGGGAGGTATGAGCAGTTCTTC.